This T cell receptor (beta chain) came from a study of shared clonotypes between healthy human individuals. The germline gives CDR1 MGHRA, CDR2 YSYEKL. V lost 3 bases to trimming and J lost 2 bases; unmatched junction nucleotides: 10. This CDR3 region has 17 residues. Clones were read by immunoSEQ multiplex PCR, and TCRdb kept only the in-frame ones, dropping some. In the table there are roughly 2.6 million clones, over 85% of which are singletons. The receptor comes from a man aged 18-30 years in good health. V gene TRBV4-1 combines with J gene TRBJ2-3, with 8 nucleotides matching TRBD1. Sequences were obtained from naive CD4+ T cells sorted from blood. Specified subset: CD45RA+ positively selected. This CDR3 reads CASSHGRDRPYTDTQYF. CDR3 bases: TGCGCCAGCAGCCACGGCCGGGACAGGCCCTACACAGATACGCAGTATTTT.